The present entry profiles one TCR beta chain with its context. No antigen is known for it. This sample was included in a study of post-analysis software for immune sequencing data. About the research overall: Relapsing-remitting, secondary progressive and progressive-relapsing multiple sclerosis courses were included.

Per the germline V gene, CDR1 is MNHNY and CDR2 is SVGAGI (reference sequence). V was shortened by 2 bases and J by 2 bases, with 8 bases between the two germline ends. The CDR3 spans 14 residues. Notes on the study in general: Five TRBV segments occurring more often in patients than controls included TRBV5-6, TRBV5-1 and TRBV20-1. Samples sharing a preparation batch grouped tightly together when assessed by F measure.

Built from TCR beta cDNA, the libraries had unique molecular identifiers in them. The source material, about 0.95 to 10 million T cells, gave rise to 400,000 to 600,000 cDNA molecules. In TCRdb, the PCR reads were re-called with MiXCR into one record per CDR3 protein. The data contain around 770,000 distinct CDR3 sequences, around 45% of them singletons. The source of this sequence is a girl aged 10 to 17 with multiple sclerosis. The rearrangement joins TRBV6-6 to TRBJ2-3; no definite D call. The sequenced sample was blood. As DNA, the CDR3 is TGTGCCAGCAGTTACGAGGCAGACACAGATACGCAGTATTTT. As protein: CASSYEADTDTQYF.